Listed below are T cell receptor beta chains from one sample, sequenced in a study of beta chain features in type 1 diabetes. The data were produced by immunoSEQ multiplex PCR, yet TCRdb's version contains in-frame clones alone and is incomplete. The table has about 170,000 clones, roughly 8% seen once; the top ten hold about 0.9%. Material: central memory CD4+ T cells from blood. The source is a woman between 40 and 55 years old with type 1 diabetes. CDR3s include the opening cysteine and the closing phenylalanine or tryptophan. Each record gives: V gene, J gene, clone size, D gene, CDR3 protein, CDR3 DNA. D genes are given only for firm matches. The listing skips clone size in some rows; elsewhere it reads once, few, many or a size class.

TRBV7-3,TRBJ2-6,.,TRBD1,CASSAGTGLTGANVLTF,TGTGCCAGCAGCGCCGGGACAGGTCTAACTGGGGCCAACGTCCTGACTTTC
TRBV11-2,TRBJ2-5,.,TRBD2,CASSGGTSGGGLGETQYF,TGTGCCAGCAGCGGGGGGACTAGCGGGGGCGGACTTGGGGAGACCCAGTACTTC
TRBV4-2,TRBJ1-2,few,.,CASSQGGREEGYTF,TGTGCCAGCAGCCAAGGAGGCAGGGAGGAAGGCTACACCTTC
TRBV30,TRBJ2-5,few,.,CAWSHPGLETQYF,TGTGCCTGGAGTCACCCCGGTTTGGAGACCCAGTACTTC
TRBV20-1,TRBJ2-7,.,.,CSASQETEQYF,TGCAGTGCGTCACAGGAGACGGAGCAGTACTTC
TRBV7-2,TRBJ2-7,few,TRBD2,CASSPLAGGVSYEQYF,TGTGCCAGCAGTCCACTAGCGGGGGGAGTCTCCTACGAGCAGTACTTC
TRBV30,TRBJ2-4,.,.,CAWSVAFNIQYF,TGTGCCTGGAGTGTAGCCTTTAACATTCAGTACTTC
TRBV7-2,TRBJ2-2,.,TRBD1,CASSFLTGGNTGELFF,TGTGCCAGCAGCTTCCTAACAGGGGGAAACACCGGGGAGCTGTTTTTT
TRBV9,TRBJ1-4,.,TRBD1,CASSGTGLNLFF,TGTGCCAGCAGCGGGACAGGGCTTAATCTGTTTTTT
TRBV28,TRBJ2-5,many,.,CASSFPRKETQYF,TGTGCCAGCAGTTTTCCCAGAAAAGAGACCCAGTACTTC
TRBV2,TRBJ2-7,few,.,CASSPLYEQYF,TGTGCCAGCAGTCCCCTCTACGAGCAGTACTTC
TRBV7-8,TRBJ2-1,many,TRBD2,CASSFLTSGSYEQFF,TGTGCCAGCAGCTTCCTGACTAGCGGGAGTTATGAGCAGTTCTTC
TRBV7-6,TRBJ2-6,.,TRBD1,CATTGGDRDSGANVLTF,TGTGCCACGACAGGGGGCGACAGGGACTCTGGGGCCAACGTCCTGACTTTC
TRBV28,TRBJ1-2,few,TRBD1,CASRGSGQGVYGYTF,TGTGCCAGCAGGGGGTCCGGGCAGGGGGTCTATGGCTACACCTTC
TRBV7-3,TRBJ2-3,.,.,CASSPLGPDTQYF,TGTGCCAGCAGCCCGCTAGGCCCTGACACGCAGTATTTT
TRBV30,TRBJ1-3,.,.,CAWSGDSGNTIYF,TGTGCCTGGAGTGGAGACTCTGGAAACACCATATATTTT
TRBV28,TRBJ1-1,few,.,CASSLDLWGRNTEAFF,TGTGCCAGCAGTTTAGATCTCTGGGGGCGGAACACTGAAGCTTTCTTT
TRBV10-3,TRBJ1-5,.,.,CAIKGQGLGQPQHF,TGTGCCATCAAAGGCCAGGGACTCGGTCAGCCCCAGCATTTT
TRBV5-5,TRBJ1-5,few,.,CASSSDPGDNQPQHF,TGTGCCAGCAGCTCTGACCCAGGGGACAATCAGCCCCAGCATTTT
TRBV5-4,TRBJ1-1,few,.,CASTLGGGMRTEAFF,TGTGCCAGCACCCTGGGGGGGGGAATGAGGACTGAAGCTTTCTTT
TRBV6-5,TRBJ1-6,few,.,CASSGGVDSPLHF,TGTGCCAGCAGCGGGGGGGTTGATTCACCCCTCCACTTT
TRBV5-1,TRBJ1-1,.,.,CASSPGLMNTEAFF,TGCGCCAGCAGCCCAGGCTTAATGAACACTGAAGCTTTCTTT
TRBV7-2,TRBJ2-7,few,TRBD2,CASSLGGGTSGKGYYF,TGTGCCAGCAGCTTAGGCGGGGGGACTAGCGGGAAGGGTTATTACTTC
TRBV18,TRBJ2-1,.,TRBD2,CASSPRTSGYNEQFF,TGTGCCAGCTCACCCCGGACTAGCGGCTACAATGAGCAGTTCTTC
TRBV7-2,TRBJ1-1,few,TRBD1,CASSRQGEGTEAFF,TGTGCCAGCAGTCGACAGGGAGAGGGCACTGAAGCTTTCTTT
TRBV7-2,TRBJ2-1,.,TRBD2,CASSGGAGSPYNEQFF,TGTGCCAGCAGCGGAGGAGCGGGAAGTCCATACAATGAGCAGTTCTTC
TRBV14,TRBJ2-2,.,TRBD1,CASSHWTGGTGELFF,TGTGCCAGCAGCCATTGGACAGGGGGCACCGGGGAGCTGTTTTTT
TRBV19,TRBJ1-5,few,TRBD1,CASRLQGGDPQHF,TGTGCCAGTAGGCTACAGGGGGGTGATCCCCAGCATTTT
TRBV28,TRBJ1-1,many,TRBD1,CASSLGQGNTEAFF,TGTGCCAGCAGTTTGGGACAGGGGAACACTGAAGCTTTCTTT
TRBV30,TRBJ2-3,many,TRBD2,CAWSTAGGQDTQYF,TGTGCCTGGAGTACAGCGGGAGGCCAGGATACGCAGTATTTT
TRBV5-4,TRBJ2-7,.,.,CASSLGPSPVEFEQYF,TGTGCCAGCAGCTTGGGTCCTAGCCCCGTGGAGTTTGAGCAGTACTTC
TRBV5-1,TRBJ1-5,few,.,CASSPIPGGNQPQHF,TGCGCCAGCAGCCCGATTCCAGGGGGCAATCAGCCCCAGCATTTT
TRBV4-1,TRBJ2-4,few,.,CASSQDWGENIQYF,TGCGCCAGCAGCCAAGATTGGGGCGAAAACATTCAGTACTTC
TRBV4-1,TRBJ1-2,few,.,CASSPRDMEGYTF,TGCGCCAGCAGCCCGAGGGACATGGAGGGCTACACCTTC
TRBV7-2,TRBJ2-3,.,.,CASSLKSGRFLTDTQYF,TGTGCCAGCAGCCTAAAGTCTGGGCGTTTTCTCACAGATACGCAGTATTTT
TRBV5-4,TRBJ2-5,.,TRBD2,CASSSLAGGPETQYF,TGTGCCAGCAGCTCGCTAGCGGGGGGGCCGGAGACCCAGTACTTC
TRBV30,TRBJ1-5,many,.,CAWAKTENQPQHF,TGTGCCTGGGCTAAGACAGAGAATCAGCCCCAGCATTTT
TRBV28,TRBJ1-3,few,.,CASEQLHSGNTIYF,TGTGCCAGCGAGCAACTTCACTCTGGAAACACCATATATTTT
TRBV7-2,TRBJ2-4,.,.,CASSLDLGAKNIQYF,TGTGCCAGCAGCTTGGACTTAGGAGCCAAAAACATTCAGTACTTC
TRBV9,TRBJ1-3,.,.,CASSARDTISGNTIYF,TGTGCCAGCAGCGCTCGGGACACGATCTCTGGAAACACCATATATTTT
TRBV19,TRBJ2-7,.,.,CASRGTPRSEQYF,TGTGCCAGCCGCGGGACTCCTCGTAGCGAGCAGTACTTC
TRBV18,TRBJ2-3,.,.,CASSPLSGLIGDTQYF,TGTGCCAGCTCACCACTTAGCGGACTAATAGGAGATACGCAGTATTTT
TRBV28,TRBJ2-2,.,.,CASILGGTGELFF,TGTGCCAGCATCTTAGGAGGGACCGGGGAGCTGTTTTTT
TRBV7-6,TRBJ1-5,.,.,CASSLFSMGREGQPQHF,TGTGCCAGCAGCTTATTCTCGATGGGCAGGGAGGGACAGCCCCAGCATTTT
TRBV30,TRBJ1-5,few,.,CAWAGEGNQPQHF,TGTGCCTGGGCGGGTGAGGGAAACCAGCCCCAGCATTTT
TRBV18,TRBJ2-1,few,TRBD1,CASSVGQATYNEQFF,TGTGCCAGCTCAGTTGGACAGGCGACCTACAATGAGCAGTTCTTC
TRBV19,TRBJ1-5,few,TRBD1,CASSIRQGHNQPQHF,TGTGCCAGTAGTATTAGACAGGGCCACAATCAGCCCCAGCATTTT
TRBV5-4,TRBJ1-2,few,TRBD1,CASSLQQGATYGYTF,TGTGCCAGCAGCTTACAACAGGGGGCAACCTATGGCTACACCTTC
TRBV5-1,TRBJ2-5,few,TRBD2,CASSFAGEKTQYF,TGCGCCAGCAGCTTCGCGGGGGAAAAGACCCAGTACTTC
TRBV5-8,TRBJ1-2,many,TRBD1,CASSRDRGPYGYTF,TGTGCCAGCAGCAGGGACAGGGGGCCGTATGGCTACACCTTC
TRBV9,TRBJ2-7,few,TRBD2,CASSHTSGSYEQYF,TGTGCCAGCAGCCACACTAGCGGGAGCTACGAGCAGTACTTC
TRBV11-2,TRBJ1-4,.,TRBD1,CASSLPNRGKLFF,TGTGCCAGCAGCTTGCCCAACAGGGGAAAACTGTTTTTT
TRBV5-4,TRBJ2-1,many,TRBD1,CASTLTGGNNEQFF,TGTGCCAGCACCTTGACAGGGGGAAACAATGAGCAGTTCTTC
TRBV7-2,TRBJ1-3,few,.,CASSFTGFSGNTIYF,TGTGCCAGCAGCTTCACAGGGTTCTCGGGAAACACCATATATTTT
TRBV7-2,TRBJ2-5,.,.,CASSFGGGETQYF,TGTGCCAGCAGCTTCGGAGGAGGGGAGACCCAGTACTTC
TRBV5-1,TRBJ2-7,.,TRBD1,CASSLATGGHEQYF,TGCGCCAGCAGCTTGGCAACAGGGGGCCATGAGCAGTACTTC
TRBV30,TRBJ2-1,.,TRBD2,CAWRLAGGGYNEQFF,TGTGCCTGGAGGCTAGCGGGAGGAGGATACAATGAGCAGTTCTTC